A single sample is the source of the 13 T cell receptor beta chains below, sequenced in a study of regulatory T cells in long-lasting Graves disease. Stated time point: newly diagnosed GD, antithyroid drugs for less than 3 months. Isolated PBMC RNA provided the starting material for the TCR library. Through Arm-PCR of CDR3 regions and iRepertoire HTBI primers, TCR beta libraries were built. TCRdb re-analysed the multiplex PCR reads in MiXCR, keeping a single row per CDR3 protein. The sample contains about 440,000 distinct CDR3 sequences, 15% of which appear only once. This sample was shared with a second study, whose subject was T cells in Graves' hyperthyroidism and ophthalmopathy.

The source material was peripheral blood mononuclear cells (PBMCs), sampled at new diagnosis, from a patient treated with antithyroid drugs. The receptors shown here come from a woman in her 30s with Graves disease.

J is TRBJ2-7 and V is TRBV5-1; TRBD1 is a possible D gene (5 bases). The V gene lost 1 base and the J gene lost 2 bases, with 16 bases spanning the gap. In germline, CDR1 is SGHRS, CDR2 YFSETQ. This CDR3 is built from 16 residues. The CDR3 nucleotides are TGCGCCAGCAGCTTGCCCCCACAGGATCAAACCTACGAGCAGTACTTC. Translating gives CASSLPPQDQTYEQYF.

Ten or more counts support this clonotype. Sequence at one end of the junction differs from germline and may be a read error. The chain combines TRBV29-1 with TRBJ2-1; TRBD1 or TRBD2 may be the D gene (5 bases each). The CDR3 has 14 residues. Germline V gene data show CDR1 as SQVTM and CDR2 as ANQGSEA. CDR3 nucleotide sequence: TGCAGCGCTGAGGGGACCGAGGACCGTGAATATATGATCTTC. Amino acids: CSAEGTEDREYMIF.

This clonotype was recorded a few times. The CDR3 here is CSARQKVGSQAFF. In nucleotides, the CDR3 is TGCAGTGCTAGACAGAAAGTTGGGAGTCAAGCTTTCTTT. J is TRBJ1-1 and V is TRBV20-1, with D hard to call. Trimming removed 2 bases at V and 9 bases at J, with 16 bases between. CDR1 is DFQATT, CDR2 SNEGSKA, per germline (reference sequence). This CDR3 region has 13 residues.

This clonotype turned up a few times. The CDR3 spells CASLGTSYGYTF. Here the CDR3 DNA reads TGTGCCAGCCTAGGGACCAGCTATGGCTACACCTTC. The chain recombines TRBV25-1 with TRBJ1-2, with D tentatively TRBD1 (5 bases). CDR1 and CDR2 (germline): MGHDK, SYGVNS. CDR3 size: 12 residues. V was pared by 8 bases and J by 4 bases, with 11 bases between.

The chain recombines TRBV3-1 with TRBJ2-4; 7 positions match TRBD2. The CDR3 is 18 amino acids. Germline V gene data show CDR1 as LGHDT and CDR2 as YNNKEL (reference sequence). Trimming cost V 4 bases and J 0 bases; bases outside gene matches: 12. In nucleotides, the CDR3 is TGTGCCAGCAGCCTGAGGGCTAGCGGCAGCCTAGCCAAAAACATTCAGTACTTC. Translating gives CASSLRASGSLAKNIQYF.

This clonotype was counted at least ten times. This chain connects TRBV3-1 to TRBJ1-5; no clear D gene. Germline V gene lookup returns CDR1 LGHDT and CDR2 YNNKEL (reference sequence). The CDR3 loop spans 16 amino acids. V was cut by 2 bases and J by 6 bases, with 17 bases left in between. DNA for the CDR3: TGTGCCAGCAGCCAATATCCTTTGGGGTCAGGTCAGCCCCAGCATTTT. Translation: CASSQYPLGSGQPQHF. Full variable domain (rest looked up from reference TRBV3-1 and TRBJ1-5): DTAVSQTPKYLVTQMGNDKSIKCEQNLGHDTMYWYKQDSKKFLKIMFSYNNKELIINETVPNRFSPKSPDKAHLNLHINSLELGDSAVYFCASSQYPLGSGQPQHFGDGTRLSIL.

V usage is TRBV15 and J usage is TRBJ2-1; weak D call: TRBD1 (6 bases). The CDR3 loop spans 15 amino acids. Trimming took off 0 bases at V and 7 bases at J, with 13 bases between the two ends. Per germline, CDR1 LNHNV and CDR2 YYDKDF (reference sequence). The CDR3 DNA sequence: TGTGCCACCAGCAGAGACGTCACAGGGAAAAATGAGCAGTTCTTC. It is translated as CATSRDVTGKNEQFF.

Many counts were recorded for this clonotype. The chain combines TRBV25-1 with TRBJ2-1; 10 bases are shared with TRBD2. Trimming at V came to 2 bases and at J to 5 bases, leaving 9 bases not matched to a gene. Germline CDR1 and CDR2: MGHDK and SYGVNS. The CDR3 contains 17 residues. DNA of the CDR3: TGTGCCAGCAGTGAACGGGGGGCTAGCGGGAGCAACAATGAGCAGTTCTTC. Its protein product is CASSERGASGSNNEQFF.

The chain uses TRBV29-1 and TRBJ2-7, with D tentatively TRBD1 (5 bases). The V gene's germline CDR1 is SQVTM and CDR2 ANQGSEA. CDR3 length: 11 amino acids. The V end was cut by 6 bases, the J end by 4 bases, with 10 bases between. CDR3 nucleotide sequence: TGCAGCGTGACTCAGGGTTACGAGCAGTACTTC. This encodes CSVTQGYEQYF.

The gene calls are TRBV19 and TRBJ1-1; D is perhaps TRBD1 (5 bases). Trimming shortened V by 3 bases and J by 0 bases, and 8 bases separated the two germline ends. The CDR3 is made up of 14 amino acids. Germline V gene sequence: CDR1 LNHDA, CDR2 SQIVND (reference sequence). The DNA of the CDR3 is TGTGCCAGTAGTATGTGGGACCTGAACACTGAAGCTTTCTTT. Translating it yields CASSMWDLNTEAFF.

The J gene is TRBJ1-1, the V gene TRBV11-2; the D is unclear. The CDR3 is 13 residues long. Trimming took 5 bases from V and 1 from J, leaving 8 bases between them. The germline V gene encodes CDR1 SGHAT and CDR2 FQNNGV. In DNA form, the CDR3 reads TGTGCCAGCAGCAGGGAATGGAACACTGAAGCTTTCTTT. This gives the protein CASSREWNTEAFF.

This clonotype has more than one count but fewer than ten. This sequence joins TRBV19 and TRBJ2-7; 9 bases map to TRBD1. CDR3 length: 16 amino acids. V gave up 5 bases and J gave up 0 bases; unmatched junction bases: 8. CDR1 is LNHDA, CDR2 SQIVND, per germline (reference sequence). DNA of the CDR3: TGTGCCAGTAGTCGTGGGACAGGGTCCGTCTCCTACGAGCAGTACTTC. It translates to CASSRGTGSVSYEQYF.

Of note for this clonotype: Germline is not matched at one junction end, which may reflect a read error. The CDR3 loop reads CASSPKNSNQLQHF. CDR3 nucleotides: TGTGCCAGCTCACCCAAAAATAGCAATCAGCTCCAGCATTTT. The V gene is TRBV18, the J gene TRBJ1-5; D gene unclear. The CDR3 contains 14 residues. The V gene's germline CDR1 is KGHSH and CDR2 LQKENI. The variable domain in full, with the rest retrieved from reference TRBV18 and TRBJ1-5, is NAGVMQNPRHLVRRRGQEARLRCSPMKGHSHVYWYRQLPEEGLKFMVYLQKENIIDESGMPKERFSAEFPKEGPSILRIQQVVRGDSAAYFCASSPKNSNQLQHFGDGTRLSIL.